The rows below give T cell receptor beta chains drawn from one sample of a study of blood T cell repertoires in COVID-19. Clones were read by immunoSEQ multiplex PCR, and TCRdb kept only the in-frame ones, dropping some. The sample includes hundreds of thousands of clones, less than 90% of them seen just once. Sequenced: PBMCs or T cells enriched from blood (not recorded which). These receptor sequences come from a woman aged 25 to 45 who had recovered from COVID-19. Both conserved end residues are trimmed from each CDR3.

TRBJ2-7	TRBV30	AFSGVQEQY
TRBJ2-7	TRBV29-1	SVGTAYEQY
TRBJ1-1	TRBV7-9	ASSVRGEGNTEAF
TRBJ1-6	TRBV2	ASSEAGAVYNSPLH
TRBJ1-5	TRBV10-3	ATRDREGGQPQH
TRBJ1-5	TRBV18	ASSPAEGPHQPQH
TRBJ1-2	TRBV29-1	SVVEDSLYGYT
TRBJ2-5	TRBV18	ASSRGGAETQY
TRBJ2-3	TRBV4-3	ASSLRGASGDTQY
TRBJ2-6	TRBV30	AWSVIRVLSSGANVLT
TRBJ2-7	TRBV5-6	ASSLGARDEQY
TRBJ2-7	TRBV3-1/TRBV3-2	ASSRAGGGAPYEQY
TRBJ2-7	TRBV6-5	ASSRNRFRSYEQY
TRBJ1-1	TRBV7-9	ASSHDPGNTEAF
TRBJ2-1	TRBV19	ASSIVLRYNEQF
TRBJ2-1	TRBV27	ASSTPGTGIHNEQF